The 2 T cell receptor beta chains reported below all come from one sample, sequenced in a study of T cell changes during pregnancy in multiple sclerosis. The repertoire was sequenced with immunoSEQ multiplex PCR; TCRdb's copy has only in-frame clones and lacks some. In the table there are about 31,000 clones, approximately 86% of which are singletons. Specimen: CD4+ T cells from peripheral blood mononuclear cells, collected in the first trimester of pregnancy. The origin of the receptors is a female donor in good health, enrolled as a control in a pregnancy study.

The gene calls are TRBV19 and TRBJ2-3; weak D call: TRBD1 (6 bases). CDR1 and CDR2 from the germline V gene are LNHDA and SQIVND (reference sequence). The CDR3 runs to 14 residues. V lost 3 bases and J 3 bases, leaving 10 bases between the germline ends. Here the CDR3 reads CASSMGQGTDTQYF. The CDR3 DNA sequence: TGTGCCAGTAGTATGGGGCAGGGGACAGATACGCAGTATTTT.

The chain is built from TRBV18 and TRBJ1-5; no firm D call. Trimming removed 1 base from V and 4 bases from J, with 14 bases in between. CDR3 length: 16 residues. The V gene's germline CDR1 is KGHSH and CDR2 LQKENI. CDR3 sequence reads: CASSPQAGTLNQPQHF. CDR3 sequence (DNA): TGTGCCAGCTCACCACAGGCAGGAACCCTTAATCAGCCCCAGCATTTT.